Below are 17 T cell receptor beta chains sequenced from a single sample in a study of cytomegalovirus exposure and HLA in healthy donors. The assay was immunoSEQ multiplex PCR, and TCRdb's table has in-frame clones only and misses some. This table holds about 130,000 clones, approximately 90% found once. Sequencing was performed on PBMCs. All receptors come from a woman aged 25 to 39 in good health and CMV-seropositive.

This sequence joins TRBV4-1 and TRBJ1-4; D may be TRBD1 (6 bases). Trimming took 3 bases from V and 8 from J, leaving 13 bases between them. The CDR3 is 14 amino acids. Germline V CDR1 and CDR2: MGHRA, YSYEKL. CDR3 protein: CASSHWGTTEKLFF. CDR3 in DNA: TGCGCCAGCAGCCATTGGGGGACAACCGAAAAACTGTTTTTT.

The V call is TRBV11-2, the J call TRBJ2-3; D is perhaps TRBD1 (5 bases). From germline, CDR1 is SGHAT and CDR2 FQNNGV. The germline V and J ends were trimmed by 4 bases and 3 bases, with 17 bases remaining between them. The CDR3 extends over 16 amino acids. DNA for the CDR3: TGTGCCAGCAGCTCCAGGGTTAGGGGAAGGACAGATACGCAGTATTTT. Amino acids: CASSSRVRGRTDTQYF. The complete variable domain, with remaining parts taken from reference TRBV11-2 and TRBJ2-3, reads EAGVAQSPRYKIIEKRQSVAFWCNPISGHATLYWYQQILGQGPKLLIQFQNNGVVDDSQLPKDRFSAERLKGVDSTLKIQPAKLEDSAVYLCASSSRVRGRTDTQYFGPGTRLTVL.

The CDR3 nucleotides read TGTGCCAGTAGTATGGGGAGGGGTAAGTCAAATCAGCCCCAGCATTTT. Encoded protein: CASSMGRGKSNQPQHF. This chain joins TRBV19 and TRBJ1-5, with D possibly matching TRBD1 (5 bases). The V end was cut by 3 bases, the J end by 4 bases, with 16 bases between. This CDR3 spans 16 amino acids. Germline V CDR1 and CDR2: LNHDA, SQIVND (reference sequence).

The chain has TRBV6-1 and TRBJ2-5; 13 positions agree with TRBD2. The ends lost 6 bases at V and 2 bases at J; junction bases unmatched: 3. CDR3 size: 15 residues. Per the germline V gene, CDR1 is MNHNS and CDR2 is SASEGT. CDR3 amino acids: CASRVGLAGQETQYF. The CDR3 DNA is TGTGCCAGCAGGGTGGGACTAGCGGGACAAGAGACCCAGTACTTC.

CDR3 DNA: TGTGCCGGGGGGTCCGGGCCTGGAAACACCATATATTTT. Translation: CAGGSGPGNTIYF. The J gene is TRBJ1-3, the V gene TRBV2, with a possible D match to TRBD1 (5 bases). Per germline, CDR1 SNHLY and CDR2 FYNNEI. This CDR3 is 13 amino acids long. V was shortened by 11 bases and J by 2 bases, with 13 bases between the two germline ends.

This chain connects TRBV2 to TRBJ1-5, with a weak D call TRBD1 (5 bases). Germline V gene sequence: CDR1 SNHLY, CDR2 FYNNEI. This CDR3 is built from 14 residues. V was cut by 5 bases and J by 7 bases, with 15 bases left in between. The CDR3 region is CASSSNRGSQPQHF. DNA for the CDR3: TGTGCCAGCAGTTCAAATAGGGGTTCGCAGCCCCAGCATTTT.

The chain employs TRBV27 and TRBJ2-5, with unresolved D. From germline, CDR1 is MNHEY and CDR2 SMNVEV (reference sequence). V lost 3 bases and J 1 base, leaving 15 bases between the germline ends. The CDR3 is made up of 16 amino acids. The CDR3, as DNA: TGTGCCAGCAGTTTCCTTAGTGTGGGCAGCCAAGAGACCCAGTACTTC. Translating gives CASSFLSVGSQETQYF.

V and J are TRBV6-1 and TRBJ2-2; the D gene is possibly TRBD1 (5 bases). V dropped 2 bases and J dropped 7 bases, with 11 bases sitting between them. CDR3 length equals 14 residues. In germline, CDR1 is MNHNS, CDR2 SASEGT. The CDR3 DNA is TGTGCCAGCAGTGAAAGGGGCCGTAGCGGGGAGCTGTTTTTT. It codes for CASSERGRSGELFF.

J is TRBJ1-5 and V is TRBV2, with D tentatively TRBD1 (6 bases). The CDR3 is 13 residues long. CDR1 and CDR2 (germline): SNHLY, FYNNEI. With 7 bases removed from V and 7 bases from J, the gap between germline ends came to 14 bases. The CDR3 nucleotides read TGTGCCAGCAACAGGGTTGAAGGGCAGCCCCAGCATTTT. Translated: CASNRVEGQPQHF.

The rearrangement joins TRBV2 to TRBJ2-7; a possible D gene is TRBD2 (6 bases). V was pared by 7 bases and J by 2 bases, with 9 bases between. This CDR3 contains 12 residues. Germline loops: CDR1 SNHLY, CDR2 FYNNEI. The CDR3 loop reads CASKWTTYEQYF. CDR3 DNA: TGTGCCAGCAAGTGGACTACCTACGAGCAGTACTTC.

This clone was detected once. The rearrangement uses TRBV25-1 and TRBJ2-3; D unclear. The length of the CDR3 is 11 residues. The V gene's germline CDR1 is MGHDK and CDR2 SYGVNS. V was clipped by 3 bases and J by 5 bases, with 3 bases between them. The CDR3 DNA sequence: TGTGCCAGCAGTGATCGAGATACGCAGTATTTT. It codes for CASSDRDTQYF.

The J gene is TRBJ2-7, the V gene TRBV2, with a weak D call TRBD1 (5 bases). V lost 5 bases to trimming and J lost 4 bases, with 15 bases between them. The CDR3 loop spans 14 amino acids. Looked up from germline, CDR1 is SNHLY and CDR2 is FYNNEI. Here the CDR3 DNA reads TGTGCCAGCAGTAAGGGGTCAGGTCCTTACGAGCAGTACTTC. Protein: CASSKGSGPYEQYF. The full variable domain, in which reference TRBV2 and TRBJ2-7 provide the parts outside the CDR3, is EPEVTQTPSHQVTQMGQEVILRCVPISNHLYFYWYRQILGQKVEFLVSFYNNEISEKSEIFDDQFSVERPDGSNFTLKIRSTKLEDSAMYFCASSKGSGPYEQYFGPGTRLTVT.

The chain links TRBV11-1 to TRBJ2-7; perhaps TRBD2 as D (6 bases). The ends were cut back, 5 bases at V and 2 bases at J, with 13 bases in the middle. CDR1 is SGHAT and CDR2 is FQDESV in the germline V gene (reference sequence). This CDR3 contains 14 residues. The CDR3 DNA reads TGTGCCAGCAGCCCGGGACTGGGACCCTACGAGCAGTACTTC. As protein: CASSPGLGPYEQYF. The entire variable domain, with the rest obtained from reference TRBV11-1 and TRBJ2-7, is as follows: EAEVAQSPRYKITEKSQAVAFWCDPISGHATLYWYRQILGQGPELLVQFQDESVVDDSQLPKDRFSAERLKGVDSTLKIQPAELGDSAMYLCASSPGLGPYEQYFGPGTRLTVT.

J is TRBJ1-1 and V is TRBV2; D possibly corresponds to TRBD1 (6 bases). Germline CDR1 reads SNHLY; CDR2 reads FYNNEI. V was clipped by 3 bases and J by 3 bases, with 14 bases between them. CDR3 size: 15 residues. The CDR3 protein is CASSDDRGGDTEAFF. As DNA, the CDR3 is TGTGCCAGCAGTGATGATAGGGGGGGAGACACTGAAGCTTTCTTT.

The V gene is TRBV1, the J gene TRBJ1-5. TRBV1 is annotated as a pseudogene. The length of the CDR3 is 14 residues. CDR3 residues: CTSSQDSLLGPQHF. The DNA for the CDR3 is TGCACCAGCAGCCAAGATAGCTTACTCGGGCCCCAGCATTTT.

The chain carries TRBV4-1 and TRBJ2-3, with 10 bases fitting TRBD1. CDR3 length: 18 residues. V lost 3 bases, J lost 3 bases, and 12 bases stayed unmatched. CDR1 and CDR2 (germline): MGHRA, YSYEKL. CDR3 in amino acids: CASSQQPWTGGSTDTQYF. For the CDR3, the DNA is TGCGCCAGCAGCCAGCAACCTTGGACAGGGGGGTCGACAGATACGCAGTATTTT.

The chain employs TRBV7-9 and TRBJ2-4; 10 bases are shared with TRBD2. V was clipped by 4 bases and J by 9 bases; unmatched bases: 6. The CDR3 is 14 residues long. The germline V gene encodes CDR1 SEHNR and CDR2 FQNEAQ (reference sequence). The DNA of the CDR3 is TGTGCCAGCAGCTCCACTAGCGGGGCCCGCATTCAGTACTTC. It codes for CASSSTSGARIQYF.